The 12 T cell receptor beta chains presented below share a single source sample, sequenced in a study of T cells in Graves' hyperthyroidism and ophthalmopathy (dated by TCRdb to between 2018 and 2021). The library was built by means of multiplex PCR. The instrument was an Illumina HiSeq 2000. Amplification of TCR beta CDR3 regions was carried out from RNA transcripts. The first round of RT-PCR for the TCR CDR3 was performed with the HTBI primer set and the Qiagen OneStep RT-PCR kit. TCRdb trimmed the raw reads at Q25, called clones with MiXCR and kept productive beta chains. Entries that share a CDR3 protein sequence are merged under the most common genes and DNA. Present in this sample are around 500,000 distinct CDR3 sequences, roughly 15% of which were seen just once. The biggest ten clones account for 25% to 30% of the sample. Sequenced: blood. The receptors here all came from a woman aged 25 to 39 with Graves' ophthalmopathy.

This clonotype was seen at least ten times. The chain is built from TRBV20-1 and TRBJ2-5; 14 nucleotides match TRBD2. V lost 5 bases to trimming and J lost 5 bases; unmatched junction nucleotides: 7. The CDR3 sequence is 15 residues long. Germline-derived CDR1 and CDR2 are DFQATT and SNEGSKA (reference sequence). As DNA, the CDR3 is TGCAGTGCTCAGGGACTAGCGGGAGCGACGGAGACCCAGTACTTC. It yields the protein CSAQGLAGATETQYF.

This clonotype was seen repeatedly, ten times or more. This sequence joins TRBV3-1 and TRBJ2-7; 7 bases fit TRBD1. V lost 10 bases, J lost 3 bases, and 3 bases stayed unmatched. The CDR3 runs to 11 residues. Germline V CDR1 and CDR2: LGHDT, YNNKEL (reference sequence). The CDR3 is CATGTVYEQYF. CDR3 nucleotide sequence: TGTGCCACCGGGACAGTCTACGAGCAGTACTTC.

This clonotype showed up just a few times. The rearrangement uses TRBV2 and TRBJ2-7, with D possibly being TRBD1 (6 bases). Germline assignment: CDR1 SNHLY and CDR2 FYNNEI. Trimming pared 3 bases from V and 5 bases from J, leaving 14 bases between. The CDR3 consists of 14 residues. Here the CDR3 DNA reads TGTGCCAGCAGTGAGTTGCAGGGGATACACGAGCAGTACTTC. Translation gives CASSELQGIHEQYF.

There are a few counts of this clonotype. The chain uses TRBV14 and TRBJ1-4; 11 bases match TRBD1. This CDR3 region has 18 residues. Unmatched junction bases numbered 10, after V lost 0 bases and J lost 7 bases. CDR1 and CDR2 (germline): SGHDN, FVKESK. In DNA, the CDR3 is TGTGCCAGCAGCCAAGAAGGGACAGGGGGGATTTTTTTTGAAAAACTGTTTTTT. Protein: CASSQEGTGGIFFEKLFF.

Comment on this clonotype: One end of the junction does not line up with germline, which may come from a read error. The V gene is TRBV5-1, the J gene TRBJ1-5; 8 positions agree with TRBD1. Germline V lookup: CDR1 SGHRS, CDR2 YFSETQ. The CDR3 spans 15 residues. The DNA of the CDR3 is TGTGCCAGCAGCTCAGGAGACAGGGGTGGTCAGCCCCAGCATTTT. It specifies CASSSGDRGGQPQHF.

This clonotype was counted ten times or more. This sequence joins TRBV6-2 or TRBV6-3 and TRBJ1-5; D is ambiguous. V was pared by 1 base and J by 0 bases, with 10 bases between. Germline V gene lookup returns CDR1 MNHEY and CDR2 SVGEGT. CDR3 length equals 16 residues. CDR3 sequence: CASSYWTEYSNQPQHF. As DNA, the CDR3 is TGTGCCAGCAGTTACTGGACGGAGTATAGCAATCAGCCCCAGCATTTT.

The V gene is TRBV28, the J gene TRBJ1-1, with D unresolved. Germline CDR1 MDHEN, CDR2 SYDVKM. V was trimmed by 3 bases and J by 6 bases, leaving 14 bases between them. The CDR3 is 14 amino acids. CDR3 DNA sequence: TGTGCCAGCAGTTTCAACCCCTCGAATGCTGAAGCTTTCTTT. This sequence encodes CASSFNPSNAEAFF.

The chain combines TRBV24-1 with TRBJ1-4, with a weak D call TRBD1 (6 bases). V gave up 5 bases and J gave up 5 bases, with 14 bases separating them. The CDR3 is 15 residues long. Germline V gives CDR1 KGHDR, CDR2 SFDVKD. The CDR3 DNA is TGTGCCACCAGTGCCCCGACAGGACAAAATGAAAAACTGTTTTTT. It translates to CATSAPTGQNEKLFF.

This clonotype was seen a few times. This may be a read error: a much more frequent sequence differs by one nucleotide. The chain recombines TRBV27 with TRBJ1-5; TRBD1 matches 7 bases. The V gene's germline CDR1 is MNHEY and CDR2 SMNVEV (reference sequence). There are 15 residues in the CDR3. With 2 bases clipped from V and 0 bases from J, the junction kept 1 base outside the gene matches. CDR3 in DNA: TGTGCCAGCAGTTTAACAGGGGCTAGCAATCAGCCCCAGCATTTT. This codes for CASSLTGASNQPQHF.

At least ten counts were recorded for this clonotype. The CDR3 reads CSAGQGANEQFF. DNA of the CDR3: TGCAGTGCGGGACAGGGGGCCAATGAGCAGTTCTTC. The gene calls are TRBV20-1 and TRBJ2-1, with TRBD1 matching 12 bases. Germline-derived CDR1 and CDR2 are DFQATT and SNEGSKA (reference sequence). The trim removed 6 bases at V and 6 bases at J, leaving 0 bases unmatched. This CDR3 region has 12 residues.

Concerning this clonotype: Being one base from a much bigger clone, this may be a read error. In nucleotides, the CDR3 is TGTGCCAGCGGCCCGGGCCCCTCCTCTGGGGCCAACGTCCTGGCTTTC. Translating it yields CASGPGPSSGANVLAF. V usage is TRBV6-2 or TRBV6-3 and J usage is TRBJ2-6; D might be TRBD1 (5 bases). Germline CDR1 is MNHEY and CDR2 is SVGEGT. The CDR3 sequence is 16 residues long.

The chain joins TRBV6-5 to TRBJ2-7, with 8 bases identical to TRBD2. The CDR3 has 15 residues. V gave up 0 bases and J gave up 6 bases; unmatched junction bases: 7. CDR1 and CDR2 from the germline V gene are MNHEY and SVGAGI. The CDR3 DNA follows: TGTGCCAGCAGTTACTCGATCTCGGGAGGGCGCGAGCAGTACTTC. It yields the protein CASSYSISGGREQYF.